The clone carrying this T cell receptor (beta chain) occurred a few times. Its antigen is not known. This record comes from a study of cytomegalovirus exposure and HLA in healthy donors. Looking at the study overall: Early released data had tens of millions of unique TCRs, all coming from HLA-typed donors.

Trimming removed 4 bases from V and 2 bases from J, with 9 bases in between. This CDR3 is built from 14 residues. Germline-derived CDR1 and CDR2 are MNHEY and SMNVEV (reference sequence). Study findings and constraints: The authors listed 150 or so TCR beta chains as cytomegalovirus-associated.

The PCR had 60 Vbeta and 13 Jbeta primers. Authors' analysis steps: Later, an analysis found about 83 million unique TCR beta chains, and some 10 million of these were shared. TCRdb's copy holds only in-frame clones and misses some; the assay was immunoSEQ multiplex PCR. V and J calls and clone size are given by that table; D and trimming were obtained from the DNA. Found here are 140,000 to 150,000 clones, roughly 80% of them singletons; the top ten hold over 2.5%. The specimen sequenced was PBMCs. The rearrangement joins TRBV27 to TRBJ1-3; D gene unclear. The receptor was isolated from a man between 35 and 55 years old in good health and CMV-seropositive. CDR3 in amino acids: CASSSGGTGNTIYF. The DNA of the CDR3 is TGTGCCAGCAGTTCCGGCGGGACTGGAAACACCATATATTTT.